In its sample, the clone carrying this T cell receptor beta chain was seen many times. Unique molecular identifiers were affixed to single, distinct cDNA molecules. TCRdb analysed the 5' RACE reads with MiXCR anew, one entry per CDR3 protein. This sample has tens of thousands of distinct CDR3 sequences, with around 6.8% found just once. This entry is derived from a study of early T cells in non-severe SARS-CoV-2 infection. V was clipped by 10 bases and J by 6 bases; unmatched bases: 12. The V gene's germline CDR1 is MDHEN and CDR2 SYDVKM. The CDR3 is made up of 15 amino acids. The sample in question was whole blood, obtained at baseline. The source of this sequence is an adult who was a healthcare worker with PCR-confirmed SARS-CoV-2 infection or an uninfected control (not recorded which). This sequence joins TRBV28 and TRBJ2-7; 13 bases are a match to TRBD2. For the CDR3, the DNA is TGTGCCACCACCTTTGGAGGGACTAGCGGGACCGAGCAGTACTTC. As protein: CATTFGGTSGTEQYF. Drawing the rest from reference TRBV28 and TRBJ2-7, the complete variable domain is DVKVTQSSRYLVKRTGEKVFLECVQDMDHENMFWYRQDPGLGLRLIYFSYDVKMKEKGDIPEGYSVSREKKERFSLILESASTNQTSMYLCATTFGGTSGTEQYFGPGTRLTVT.